What follows are 25 T cell receptor beta chains derived from one specimen sequenced in a study of blood T cell repertoires in COVID-19. Sequenced by immunoSEQ multiplex PCR; TCRdb stores in-frame clones only, minus some. The repertoire holds roughly 320,000 clones, 90% seen once, with roughly 3.9% in the top ten. The sequenced sample consisted of PBMCs or T cells enriched from blood (not recorded which). The receptors derive from a woman under 40 who had been exposed to COVID-19.

This clone came up once. V is TRBV4-3 and J is TRBJ2-1, with a weak D call TRBD2 (7 bases). From germline, CDR1 is LGHNA and CDR2 YSLEER. Trimming left V 0 bases short and J 2 bases short, with 23 bases between. The CDR3 is 20 residues long. The CDR3 nucleotides are TGCGCCAGCAGCCAAGATTTAAGCTTTATGGCGGGGGACACCTACAATGAGCAGTTCTTC. Translating gives CASSQDLSFMAGDTYNEQFF.

V usage is TRBV4-3 and J usage is TRBJ1-2, with a tentative D call TRBD1 (5 bases). With 6 bases removed from V and 2 bases from J, the gap between germline ends came to 10 bases. Per germline, CDR1 LGHNA and CDR2 YSLEER. The CDR3 covers 13 residues. The CDR3 DNA reads TGCGCCAGCAGGACGCGGGGGAACTATGGCTACACCTTC. This encodes CASRTRGNYGYTF.

This clone was detected a few times. V usage is TRBV6-5 and J usage is TRBJ2-7, with 7 bases identical to TRBD1. CDR3 length equals 16 residues. V lost 2 bases and J lost 0; bases outside the gene matches: 7. CDR1 is MNHEY and CDR2 is SVGAGI in the germline V gene. The CDR3 reads CASSYRTGHSSYEQYF. The CDR3, as DNA: TGTGCCAGCAGTTACCGGACAGGCCATAGCTCCTACGAGCAGTACTTC.

The genes are TRBV12-2 and TRBJ2-4; no check of the table's D call, TRBD1, against the DNA was made. TRBV12-2 is a pseudogene segment. CDR3 length: 17 residues. In DNA form, the CDR3 reads TGTGCAAGTCGCTTAGGCCGTCAGGTGGAAGCCAAAAACATTCAGTACTTC. Translated, it gives CASRLGRQVEAKNIQYF.

The gene calls are TRBV7-2 and TRBJ1-6; TRBD1 aligns across 8 bases. Germline lookup yields CDR1 SGHTA and CDR2 FQGNSA. The V segment lost 5 bases and the J segment 6 bases; nucleotides outside the gene matches: 6. The CDR3 loop spans 15 amino acids. CDR3 DNA sequence: TGTGCCAGCAGCCCCAGGGGGCTAGGTAATTCACCCCTCCACTTT. As protein: CASSPRGLGNSPLHF.

This chain uses TRBV2 with TRBJ1-2, with 12 bases fitting TRBD1. The CDR3 totals 14 residues. CDR1 and CDR2 (germline): SNHLY, FYNNEI. J gave up 6 bases and V 3 bases, and 2 bases lay outside the gene matches. CDR3 in amino acids: CASSEGTGGDGYTF. CDR3 coding DNA: TGTGCCAGCAGTGAGGGGACAGGGGGCGATGGCTACACCTTC.

The chain uses TRBV7-8 and TRBJ2-7; 7 bases map to TRBD1. V shed 0 bases, J shed 0 bases, and the junction held 11 bases outside the gene matches. Germline V CDR1 and CDR2: SGHVS, FQNEAQ. The CDR3 runs 18 residues. The CDR3 reads CASSLAPTGNFDSYEQYF. CDR3 nucleotides: TGTGCCAGCAGCTTAGCTCCGACAGGGAATTTCGACTCCTACGAGCAGTACTTC.

The V and J genes are TRBV5-1 and TRBJ2-1; 7 positions agree with TRBD1. Per the germline V gene, CDR1 is SGHRS and CDR2 is YFSETQ. The CDR3 spans 13 residues. The junction had 5 bases not matched to a gene; V was cut back by 6 bases and J by 5 bases. Written as DNA, the CDR3 is TGCGCCAGCACCATGGGACAGAACAATGAGCAGTTCTTC. It yields the protein CASTMGQNNEQFF.

V gene TRBV9 combines with J gene TRBJ1-4, with TRBD1 matching over 8 bases. Germline-derived CDR1 and CDR2 are SGDLS and YYNGEE. The CDR3 extends over 15 amino acids. Losses at the gene ends were 0 bases for V and 8 bases for J; bases not matched to a gene: 6. The CDR3 DNA sequence: TGTGCCAGCAGCGTAGATTCAGGACAGGGAGAAAAACTGTTTTTT. This codes for CASSVDSGQGEKLFF. The full variable domain, its missing parts supplied by reference TRBV9 and TRBJ1-4, is DSGVTQTPKHLITATGQRVTLRCSPRSGDLSVYWYQQSLDQGLQFLIQYYNGEERAKGNILERFSAQQFPDLHSELNLSSLELGDSALYFCASSVDSGQGEKLFFGSGTQLSVL.

V usage is TRBV10-3 and J usage is TRBJ1-5, with D possibly being TRBD1 (6 bases). Germline CDR1 is ENHRY and CDR2 is SYGVKD. Trimming shortened V by 6 bases and J by 3 bases, and 12 bases separated the two germline ends. The CDR3 loop spans 14 amino acids. CDR3 in amino acids: CAISPDRTNQPQHF. The CDR3 region has the DNA TGTGCCATCAGCCCCGACAGGACCAATCAGCCCCAGCATTTT.

The V and J genes are TRBV6-1 and TRBJ1-2; no reliable D call. The CDR3 extends over 12 amino acids. The V end lost 3 bases, the J end lost 4 bases, and 6 bases lay between the germline ends. CDR1 is MNHNS and CDR2 is SASEGT in the germline V gene. CDR3 in DNA: TGTGCCAGCAGTGATACACGCTATGGCTACACCTTC. As protein: CASSDTRYGYTF.

J is TRBJ1-2 and V is TRBV30; D ambiguous. The CDR3 runs 11 residues. V dropped 0 bases and J dropped 5 bases, with 4 bases sitting between them. Germline values: CDR1 GTSNPN, CDR2 SVGIG (reference sequence). In DNA form, the CDR3 reads TGTGCCTGGAGTGTGAGGTATGGCTACACCTTC. Encoded protein: CAWSVRYGYTF.

V is TRBV5-4 and J is TRBJ2-5, with TRBD2 matching 8 bases. Germline V gene sequence: CDR1 SGHNT, CDR2 YYREEE (reference sequence). V gave up 1 base and J gave up 3 bases; unmatched junction bases: 5. This CDR3 contains 15 residues. The CDR3 sequence is CASSLRLATEETQYF. The CDR3 region has the DNA TGTGCCAGCAGCTTGAGACTAGCGACAGAAGAGACCCAGTACTTC.

This chain links TRBV4-3 with TRBJ1-4; 11 nucleotides agree with TRBD1. Trimming removed 2 bases from V and 8 bases from J; junction bases left unmatched: 7. CDR1 LGHNA and CDR2 YSLEER come from the germline V gene. This CDR3 has 16 residues. CDR3: CASSQTRDRGEEKLFF. CDR3 bases: TGCGCCAGCAGCCAAACTAGGGACAGGGGGGAGGAAAAACTGTTTTTT.

The rearrangement joins TRBV18 to TRBJ2-7, with a possible D match to TRBD2 (5 bases). Trimming cost V 2 bases and J 2 bases, with 13 bases left between them. CDR3 length: 15 amino acids. Germline CDR1 is KGHSH and CDR2 is LQKENI. The CDR3 nucleotides are TGTGCCAGCTCACCAGGGGAGACCAAAGCCTACGAGCAGTACTTC. This sequence encodes CASSPGETKAYEQYF.

This clone was picked up one time. This chain connects TRBV5-5 to TRBJ1-3; TRBD1 might be the D (6 bases). Trimming stripped 4 bases from V and 0 bases from J, with 20 bases between. The CDR3 extends over 18 amino acids. Germline CDR1 reads SGHKS; CDR2 reads YYEKEE (reference sequence). CDR3 sequence reads: CASSKFRDTMTSGNTIYF. Written as DNA, the CDR3 is TGTGCCAGCAGCAAATTCCGGGACACTATGACCTCTGGAAACACCATATATTTT.

The chain is built from TRBV4-1 and TRBJ1-2, with D hard to call. The CDR3 is 15 residues long. The germline CDR1 and CDR2 sequences are MGHRA and YSYEKL. Trimming left V 2 bases short and J 5 bases short, with 15 bases between. CDR3 DNA: TGCGCCAGCAGCCAATTTTCCGAGGCCCGATATGGCTACACCTTC. The encoded protein is CASSQFSEARYGYTF.

The genes are TRBV7-8 and TRBJ2-3; 10 positions agree with TRBD2. This CDR3 has 19 amino acids. J lost 0 bases, V lost 5 bases, and 14 bases had no gene match. Germline V gene sequence: CDR1 SGHVS, CDR2 FQNEAQ. The CDR3 sequence: CASSPSVVAGGTSTDTQYF. CDR3 bases: TGTGCCAGCAGCCCCTCAGTGGTAGCGGGGGGTACTAGCACAGATACGCAGTATTTT.

The chain has TRBV12-5 and TRBJ1-3, with TRBD1 matching 9 bases. V dropped 5 bases and J dropped 4; count of bases not matched to a gene: 12. From germline, CDR1 is LGHNT and CDR2 FRNRAP. The CDR3 runs 17 residues. CDR3 region: CASGLAGTGNTGNTIYF. CDR3 in DNA: TGTGCTAGTGGTCTGGCCGGGACAGGGAATACAGGAAACACCATATATTTT.

V usage is TRBV5-4 and J usage is TRBJ1-5, with a tentative D call TRBD1 (6 bases). V was shortened by 2 bases and J by 3 bases, with 12 bases between the two germline ends. CDR1 and CDR2 from the germline V gene are SGHNT and YYREEE (reference sequence). This CDR3 comprises 15 residues. The CDR3, as DNA: TGTGCCAGCAGCTTAGGGGGTGGCCACAATCAGCCCCAGCATTTT. Its translation: CASSLGGGHNQPQHF.

Details on this clone: Other DNA sequences of this sample code for an identical CDR3. The chain recombines TRBV19 with TRBJ1-2, with D possibly matching TRBD1 (6 bases). Germline CDR1 is LNHDA and CDR2 is SQIVND (reference sequence). This CDR3 is 12 amino acids long. The V end was cut by 6 bases, the J end by 6 bases, with 11 bases between. The CDR3 nucleotides read TGTGCCAGTAGCATACAGGGTGATGGCTACACCTTC. Protein product: CASSIQGDGYTF.

A single count supports this clone. This chain links TRBV10-3 with TRBJ1-1; D might be TRBD1 (5 bases). This CDR3 comprises 16 residues. Germline CDR1 ENHRY, CDR2 SYGVKD. V was shortened by 2 bases and J by 4 bases, with 17 bases between the two germline ends. The CDR3 DNA reads TGTGCCATCAGTGAGCCCAGGGTAGAGGTAGGCACTGAAGCTTTCTTT. This translates into CAISEPRVEVGTEAFF.

This clone was seen only once. The chain joins TRBV2 to TRBJ1-2; D gene ambiguous. Germline lookup yields CDR1 SNHLY and CDR2 FYNNEI. V was clipped by 6 bases and J by 3 bases, with 11 bases between them. CDR3 size: 13 residues. The CDR3 coding sequence is TGTGCCAGCAGACCCATTACAGACTATGGCTACACCTTC. Translated, it gives CASRPITDYGYTF.

This chain links TRBV5-1 with TRBJ1-2, with TRBD1 matching over 8 bases. The V gene end was trimmed by 6 bases and the J gene end by 2 bases; junction bases not matched to a gene: 12. This CDR3 spans 16 amino acids. The germline V gene encodes CDR1 SGHRS and CDR2 YFSETQ. CDR3 nucleotides: TGCGCCAGCACCATTTCAGGGGGCGACCCCAACTATGGCTACACCTTC. This translates into CASTISGGDPNYGYTF.

The chain couples TRBV7-6 to TRBJ1-6; D ambiguous. This CDR3 is built from 16 residues. The germline gives CDR1 SGHVS, CDR2 FNYEAQ. Trimming removed 5 bases at V and 6 bases at J, with 17 bases between. CDR3 in DNA: TGTGCCAGCAGCAACCAATTGACGGCGGGTAATTCACCCCTCCACTTT. Protein product: CASSNQLTAGNSPLHF.